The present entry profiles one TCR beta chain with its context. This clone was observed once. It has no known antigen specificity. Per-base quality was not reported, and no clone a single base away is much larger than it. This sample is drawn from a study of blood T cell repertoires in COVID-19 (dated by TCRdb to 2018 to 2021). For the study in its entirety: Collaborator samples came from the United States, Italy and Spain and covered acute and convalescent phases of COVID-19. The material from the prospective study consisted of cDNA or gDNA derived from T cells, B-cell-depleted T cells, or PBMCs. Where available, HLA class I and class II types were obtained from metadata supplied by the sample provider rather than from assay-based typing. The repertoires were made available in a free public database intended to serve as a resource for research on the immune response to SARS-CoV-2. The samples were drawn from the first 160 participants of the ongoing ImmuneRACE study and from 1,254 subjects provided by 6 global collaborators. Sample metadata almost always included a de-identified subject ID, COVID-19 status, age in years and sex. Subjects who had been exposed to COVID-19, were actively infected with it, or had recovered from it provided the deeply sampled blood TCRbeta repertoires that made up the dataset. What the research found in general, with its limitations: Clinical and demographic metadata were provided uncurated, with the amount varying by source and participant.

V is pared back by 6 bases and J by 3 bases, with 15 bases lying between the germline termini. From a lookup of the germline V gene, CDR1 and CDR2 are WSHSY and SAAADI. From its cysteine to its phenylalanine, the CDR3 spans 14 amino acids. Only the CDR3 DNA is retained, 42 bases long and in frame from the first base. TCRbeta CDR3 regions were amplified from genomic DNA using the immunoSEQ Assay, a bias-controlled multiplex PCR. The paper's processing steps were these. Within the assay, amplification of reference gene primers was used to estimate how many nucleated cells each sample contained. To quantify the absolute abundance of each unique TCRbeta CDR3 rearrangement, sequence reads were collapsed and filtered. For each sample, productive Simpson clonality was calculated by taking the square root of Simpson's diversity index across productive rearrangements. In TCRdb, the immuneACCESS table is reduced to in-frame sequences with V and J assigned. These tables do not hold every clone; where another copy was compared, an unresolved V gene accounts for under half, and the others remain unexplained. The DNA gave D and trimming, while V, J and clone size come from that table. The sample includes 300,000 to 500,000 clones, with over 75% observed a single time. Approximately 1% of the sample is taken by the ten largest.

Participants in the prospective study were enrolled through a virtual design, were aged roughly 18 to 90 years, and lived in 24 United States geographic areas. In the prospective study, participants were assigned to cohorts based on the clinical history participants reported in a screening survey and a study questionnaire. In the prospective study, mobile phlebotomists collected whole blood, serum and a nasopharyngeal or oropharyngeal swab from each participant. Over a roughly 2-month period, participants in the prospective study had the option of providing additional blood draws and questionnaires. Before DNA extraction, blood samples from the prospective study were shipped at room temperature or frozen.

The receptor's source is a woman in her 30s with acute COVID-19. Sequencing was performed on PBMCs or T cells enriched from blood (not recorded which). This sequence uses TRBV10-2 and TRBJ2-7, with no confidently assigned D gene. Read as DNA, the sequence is TGCGCCAGCAGCGGAGAACTAAACCGCTACGAGCAGTACTTC. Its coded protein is CASSGELNRYEQYF.